Shown below are 22 T cell receptor beta chains from a single sample sequenced in a study of T cells in localized non-small cell lung cancer. Libraries were prepared by immunoSEQ multiplex PCR; TCRdb keeps only in-frame clonotypes and omits some of them. The data hold approximately 45,000 clones, with about four fifths observed a single time. Source: peripheral blood mononuclear cells, taken before any cancer treatment. All receptors come from a man between 40 and 70 years old with stage III lung adenocarcinoma.

The chain joins TRBV18 to TRBJ2-6, with D perhaps given as TRBD1 or TRBD2 (5 bases each). Germline V gene sequence: CDR1 KGHSH, CDR2 LQKENI. V was clipped by 1 base and J by 0 bases, with 19 bases between them. The CDR3 sequence is 20 residues long. CDR3 in amino acids: CASSPLTLGTGSSGANVLTF. CDR3 coding DNA: TGTGCCAGCTCACCACTAACCCTCGGGACGGGGTCCTCTGGGGCCAACGTCCTGACTTTC.

The chain has TRBV10-3 and TRBJ2-3; no clear D. Germline loops: CDR1 ENHRY, CDR2 SYGVKD. The CDR3 is 14 amino acids. V dropped 3 bases and J dropped 3 bases, with 10 bases sitting between them. The chain's CDR3 is CAISESGRTDTQYF. The CDR3 nucleotides read TGTGCCATCAGTGAAAGTGGGCGAACAGATACGCAGTATTTT.

CDR3 sequence (DNA): TGTGCCAGCAGCCGTGTCTACGAGCAGTACTTC. Residues: CASSRVYEQYF. The chain is built from TRBV6-6 and TRBJ2-7; the D is unclear. Germline V gene data show CDR1 as MNHNY and CDR2 as SVGAGI (reference sequence). V lost 6 bases and J lost 3, with 6 bases in between. This CDR3 region has 11 residues.

This clone is labeled as medium-sized. CDR3 DNA sequence: TGCAGCGGAAGCAGGGAGCTGAACACTGAAGCTTTCTTT. Encoded protein: CSGSRELNTEAFF. The chain links TRBV29-1 to TRBJ1-1, with D perhaps matching TRBD1 (5 bases). The V gene's germline CDR1 is SQVTM and CDR2 ANQGSEA. The CDR3 sequence is 13 residues long. V gave up 7 bases and J gave up 0 bases, with 12 bases separating them.

The V and J genes are TRBV4-1 and TRBJ2-7; 7 nucleotides match TRBD1. Germline CDR1 reads MGHRA; CDR2 reads YSYEKL. The CDR3 runs 15 residues. V lost 4 bases, J lost 6 bases, and 12 bases stayed unmatched. The CDR3 DNA reads TGCGCCAGCAGCCTATCGACAGGGCTGGGACGCGAGCAGTACTTC. The encoded protein is CASSLSTGLGREQYF.

This clone was seen many times. The chain combines TRBV5-8 with TRBJ2-7, with 9 bases lining up with TRBD2. The germline CDR1 and CDR2 sequences are SGHTS and YDEGEE. The J segment lost 4 bases and the V segment lost 4 bases, leaving 6 bases of the junction unmatched. The CDR3 has 14 amino acids. Here the CDR3 DNA reads TGTGCCAGCAGCCCGGGACTAGCCAGATACGAGCAGTACTTC. Its translation is CASSPGLARYEQYF.

This rearrangement joins TRBV25-1 to TRBJ2-5, with 11 bases fitting TRBD1. Germline V lookup: CDR1 MGHDK, CDR2 SYGVNS. With 3 bases clipped from V and 5 bases from J, the junction kept 8 bases outside the gene matches. This CDR3 contains 16 residues. CDR3 DNA sequence: TGTGCCAGCAGTGATAGCGGACAGGGGGCGGCTGAGACCCAGTACTTC. This sequence encodes CASSDSGQGAAETQYF.

Note on this clone: The same CDR3 can be traced to other DNA sequences in this sample. The gene calls are TRBV5-1 and TRBJ1-2; TRBD1 might be the D (5 bases). The germline V gene encodes CDR1 SGHRS and CDR2 YFSETQ. The CDR3 consists of 14 residues. V lost 4 bases and J lost 3, with 13 bases in between. CDR3 DNA sequence: TGCGCCAGCAGCGAGGGGACGGGGGACTATGGCTACACCTTC. It codes for CASSEGTGDYGYTF.

CDR3 protein: CASNIAGRTTYTQYF. The CDR3 DNA follows: TGTGCCAGCAACATAGCGGGGCGGACGACTTATACGCAGTATTTT. This rearrangement joins TRBV5-6 to TRBJ2-3; 8 nucleotides align to TRBD2. In germline, CDR1 is SGHDT, CDR2 YYEEEE. With 6 bases clipped from V and 7 bases from J, the junction kept 13 bases outside the gene matches. CDR3 length equals 15 residues.

V gene TRBV5-6 combines with J gene TRBJ1-1; TRBD1 matches at 8 bases. In germline, CDR1 is SGHDT, CDR2 YYEEEE. V trimming: 4 bases; J trimming: 3 bases; junction bases outside the gene matches: 8. CDR3 size: 15 residues. This CDR3 is CASSPGDRRDTEAFF. CDR3 nucleotide sequence: TGTGCCAGCAGCCCCGGGGACAGGAGGGACACTGAAGCTTTCTTT.

This clone was observed a handful of times. This sequence joins TRBV7-9 and TRBJ1-1, with 7 bases lining up with TRBD1. Germline V gene lookup returns CDR1 SEHNR and CDR2 FQNEAQ (reference sequence). The CDR3 is 13 residues long. V lost 5 bases and J lost 4; bases outside the gene matches: 4. For the CDR3, the DNA is TGTGCCAGCAGCCCAAGGGGGCGCACTGAAGCTTTCTTT. This gives the protein CASSPRGRTEAFF.

V usage is TRBV6-5 and J usage is TRBJ2-3; D is unresolved. Trimming left V 0 bases short and J 6 bases short, with 16 bases between. CDR3 length equals 16 residues. The germline CDR1 and CDR2 sequences are MNHEY and SVGAGI. The CDR3 here is CASSYSVRPHGDTQYF. The CDR3 region has the DNA TGTGCCAGCAGTTACTCGGTCAGACCCCATGGGGATACGCAGTATTTT.

Here the CDR3 DNA reads TGTGCCAGCAGCTTATGGTCCGCGGACAATGAGCAGTTCTTC. Translating it yields CASSLWSADNEQFF. The chain employs TRBV5-5 and TRBJ2-1, with D hard to call. The CDR3 sequence is 14 residues long. Between the trimmed V and J ends, which lost 2 bases and 5 bases, there was a span of 11 bases. The V gene's germline CDR1 is SGHKS and CDR2 YYEKEE (reference sequence).

The chain links TRBV5-4 to TRBJ2-4, with a weak D call TRBD2 (7 bases). Germline lookup yields CDR1 SGHNT and CDR2 YYREEE (reference sequence). Trimming cost V 0 bases and J 9 bases, with 19 bases left between them. The CDR3 has 16 amino acids. This CDR3 reads CASSLGLSRGASIQYF. The CDR3 nucleotides are TGTGCCAGCAGCTTGGGGTTGAGTCGGGGGGCGAGCATTCAGTACTTC.

The chain has TRBV4-1 and TRBJ1-2; TRBD1 matches at 10 bases. CDR3 size: 14 residues. With 2 bases clipped from V and 8 bases from J, the junction kept 5 bases outside the gene matches. Germline CDR1 reads MGHRA; CDR2 reads YSYEKL. The CDR3 DNA follows: TGCGCCAGCAGCCAAAGACAGGGGGCGGGAGGCTACACCTTC. Protein product: CASSQRQGAGGYTF.

The J gene is TRBJ2-6, the V gene TRBV19, with unresolved D. Germline CDR1 LNHDA, CDR2 SQIVND (reference sequence). V was pared by 5 bases and J by 0 bases, with 17 bases between. CDR3 length: 18 amino acids. The CDR3 nucleotides read TGTGCCAGTAGTCCCCCTCCTTGGCGGAGCTCTGGGGCCAACGTCCTGACTTTC. Its translation is CASSPPPWRSSGANVLTF.

This clone was observed a single time. The chain joins TRBV5-1 to TRBJ2-5; D might be TRBD1 (5 bases). The J call is doubtful: the DNA matches TRBJ2-7 better. CDR3 length equals 13 residues. Germline-derived CDR1 and CDR2 are SGHRS and YFSETQ. Written as DNA, the CDR3 is TGCGCCAGCAGTTACGACAGAGGATACGAGCAGTACTTC. Its translation: CASSYDRGYEQYF.

This clone was seen only a few times. V is TRBV6-5 and J is TRBJ2-7; no definite D call. V lost 2 bases and J lost 7, with 15 bases in between. This CDR3 contains 14 residues. The germline V gene encodes CDR1 MNHEY and CDR2 SVGAGI. In nucleotides, the CDR3 is TGTGCCAGCAGTTACCGGGCAGCTGCAGGAGAGCAGTACTTC. Translating gives CASSYRAAAGEQYF.

The chain is built from TRBV10-3 and TRBJ2-1; D is perhaps TRBD1 or TRBD2 (6 bases each). This CDR3 region has 13 residues. V was trimmed by 5 bases and J by 8 bases, leaving 13 bases between them. Germline lookup yields CDR1 ENHRY and CDR2 SYGVKD. The CDR3 DNA reads TGTGCCATCAGTTCGGGGGCCTCATATGAGCAGTTCTTC. Its protein is CAISSGASYEQFF.

This chain uses TRBV10-3 with TRBJ2-7; 8 bases map to TRBD2. The CDR3 consists of 16 residues. V dropped 4 bases and J dropped 0; count of bases not matched to a gene: 8. Germline V CDR1 and CDR2: ENHRY, SYGVKD. The CDR3 region is CAISVREGDSSYEQYF. The CDR3 region has the DNA TGTGCCATCAGTGTACGGGAGGGGGACTCCTCCTACGAGCAGTACTTC.

The chain is built from TRBV25-1 and TRBJ1-4; the D is unclear. In germline, CDR1 is MGHDK, CDR2 SYGVNS. V shed 1 base and J shed 8 bases, with 14 bases lying between them. The CDR3 is 15 residues long. CDR3 region: CASSELGGGEEKLFF. The CDR3 DNA sequence: TGTGCCAGCAGTGAATTGGGCGGTGGGGAAGAAAAACTGTTTTTT.

The chain joins TRBV18 to TRBJ1-2; D is ambiguous. Germline V gene sequence: CDR1 KGHSH, CDR2 LQKENI. This CDR3 is 12 amino acids long. Trimming left V 1 base short and J 1 base short, with 1 base between. Written as DNA, the CDR3 is TGTGCCAGCTCACCACTTAACTATGGCTACACCTTC. It specifies CASSPLNYGYTF.